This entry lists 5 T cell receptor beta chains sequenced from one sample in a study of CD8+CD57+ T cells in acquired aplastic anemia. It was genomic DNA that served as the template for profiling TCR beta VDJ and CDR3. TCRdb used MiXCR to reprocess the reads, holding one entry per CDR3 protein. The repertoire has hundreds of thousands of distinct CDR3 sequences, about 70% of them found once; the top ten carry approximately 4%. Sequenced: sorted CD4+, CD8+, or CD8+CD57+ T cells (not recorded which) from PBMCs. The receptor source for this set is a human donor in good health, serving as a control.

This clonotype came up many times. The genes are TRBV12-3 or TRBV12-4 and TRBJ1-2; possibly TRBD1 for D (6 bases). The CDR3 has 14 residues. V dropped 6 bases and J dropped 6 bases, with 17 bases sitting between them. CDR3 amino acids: CASRVGQLEDGYTF. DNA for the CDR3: TGTGCCAGCAGAGTAGGACAGCTGGAAGATGGCTACACCTTC.

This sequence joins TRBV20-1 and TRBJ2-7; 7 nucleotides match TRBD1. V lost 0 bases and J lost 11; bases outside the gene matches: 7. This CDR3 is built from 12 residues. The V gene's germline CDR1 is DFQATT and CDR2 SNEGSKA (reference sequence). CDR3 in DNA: TGCAGTGCTAGAGAGACCGGGACAGCCAAGTACTTC. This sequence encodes CSARETGTAKYF.

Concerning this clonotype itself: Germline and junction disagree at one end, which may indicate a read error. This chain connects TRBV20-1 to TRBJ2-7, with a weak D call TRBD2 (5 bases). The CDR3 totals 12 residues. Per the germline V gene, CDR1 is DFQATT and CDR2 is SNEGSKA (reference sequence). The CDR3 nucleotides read TGCAGTGCACCAGGACTTACCGGTGAGCAGCACTTC. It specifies CSAPGLTGEQHF.

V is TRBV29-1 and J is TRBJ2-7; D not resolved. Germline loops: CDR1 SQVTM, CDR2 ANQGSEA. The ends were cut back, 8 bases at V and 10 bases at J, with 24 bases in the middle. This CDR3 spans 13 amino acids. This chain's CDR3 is CSFTGRVGDAQYF. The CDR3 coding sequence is TGCAGCTTCACCGGACGGGTCGGAGACGCCCAGTACTTC.

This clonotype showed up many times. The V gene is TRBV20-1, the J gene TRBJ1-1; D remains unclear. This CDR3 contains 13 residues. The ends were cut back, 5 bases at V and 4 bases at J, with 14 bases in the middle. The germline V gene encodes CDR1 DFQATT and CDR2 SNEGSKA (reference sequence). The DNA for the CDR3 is TGCAGTGCTTTAGGACTGTCGGGCACTGAAGCTTTCTTT. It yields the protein CSALGLSGTEAFF.